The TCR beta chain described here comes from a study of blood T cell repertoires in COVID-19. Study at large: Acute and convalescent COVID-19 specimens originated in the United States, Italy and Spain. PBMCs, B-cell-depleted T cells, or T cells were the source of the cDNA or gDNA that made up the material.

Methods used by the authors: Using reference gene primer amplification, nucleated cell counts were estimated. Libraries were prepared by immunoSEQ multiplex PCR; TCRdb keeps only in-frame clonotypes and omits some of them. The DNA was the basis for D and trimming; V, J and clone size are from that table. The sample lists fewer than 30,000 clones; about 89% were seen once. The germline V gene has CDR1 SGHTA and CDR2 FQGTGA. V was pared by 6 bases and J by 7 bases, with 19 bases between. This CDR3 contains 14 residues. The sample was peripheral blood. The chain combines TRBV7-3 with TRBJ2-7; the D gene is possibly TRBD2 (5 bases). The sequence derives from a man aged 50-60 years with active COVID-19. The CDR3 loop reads CASSLKRSEGEQYF. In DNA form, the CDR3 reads TGTGCCAGCAGTTTGAAGCGGAGTGAAGGAGAGCAGTACTTC.